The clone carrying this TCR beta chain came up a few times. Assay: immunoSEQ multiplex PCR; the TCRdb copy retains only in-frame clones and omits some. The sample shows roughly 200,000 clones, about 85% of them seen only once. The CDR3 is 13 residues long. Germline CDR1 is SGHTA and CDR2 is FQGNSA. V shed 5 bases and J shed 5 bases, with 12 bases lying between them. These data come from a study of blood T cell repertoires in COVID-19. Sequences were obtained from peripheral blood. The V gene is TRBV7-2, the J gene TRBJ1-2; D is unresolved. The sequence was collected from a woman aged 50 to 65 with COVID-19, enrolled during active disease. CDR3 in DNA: TGTGCCAGCAGCCAAGGCGGGGAATATGGCTACACCTTC. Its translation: CASSQGGEYGYTF.